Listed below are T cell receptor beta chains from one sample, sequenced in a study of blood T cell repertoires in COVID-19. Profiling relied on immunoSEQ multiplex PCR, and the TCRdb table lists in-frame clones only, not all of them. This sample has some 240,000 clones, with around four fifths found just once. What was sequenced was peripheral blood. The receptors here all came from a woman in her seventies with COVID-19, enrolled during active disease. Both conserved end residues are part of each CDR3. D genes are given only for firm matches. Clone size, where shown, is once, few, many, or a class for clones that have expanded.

TGTGCCAGCAACCTTGTCGGGGGATTTGGGGAAAAACTGTTTTTT	CASNLVGGFGEKLFF	few	TRBJ1-4	TRBV2	.
TGTGCCAGCTCACCCTCGGGACTTAACACCGGGGAGCTGTTTTTT	CASSPSGLNTGELFF	few	TRBJ2-2	TRBV18	.
TGTGCCAGCAGGGCGATAGGACTAGCGGGCGCCGAGCAGTACTTC	CASRAIGLAGAEQYF	few	TRBJ2-7	TRBV27	TRBD2
TGTGCCAGCAGCTTAGTGGCGGGGGGCTCCTACAATGAGCAGTTCTTC	CASSLVAGGSYNEQFF	.	TRBJ2-1	TRBV7-7	TRBD2
TGTGCCAGCAGCTTAGCGGGGACAGGCGCGAACTACGAGCAGTACTTC	CASSLAGTGANYEQYF	.	TRBJ2-7	TRBV7-2	TRBD1
TGCGCCAGCAGCTTGGCCGGGGGTAATAGGGAAGCTTTCTTT	CASSLAGGNREAFF	.	TRBJ1-1	TRBV5-1	.
TGCGCCAGCAGTATGACAGGGGGGACCCAAGAGACCCAGTACTTC	CASSMTGGTQETQYF	.	TRBJ2-5	TRBV5-1	TRBD1
TGTGCCAGTAGTCTCGGAGGCACTCAGCCCCAGCATTTT	CASSLGGTQPQHF	.	TRBJ1-5	TRBV19	.
TGTGCCAGCAGTTACGTAGCGGGAATTAATGAGCAGTTCTTC	CASSYVAGINEQFF	.	TRBJ2-1	TRBV6-2/TRBV6-3	TRBD2
TGTGCCAGCAGCCCGTCCGGAGGCAATGAGCAGTTCTTC	CASSPSGGNEQFF	.	TRBJ2-1	TRBV3-1/TRBV3-2	.
TGTGCCACCCGGGGATGGTTGAACACTGAAGCTTTCTTT	CATRGWLNTEAFF	once	TRBJ1-1	TRBV24-1	.
TGTGCCAGCAGCCCACAAGGGGGGAGGGTGGACACTGAAGCTTTCTTT	CASSPQGGRVDTEAFF	.	TRBJ1-1	TRBV5-4	.
TGTGCCAGCAGCCAACTCCGGAGGACAGGGGCAGGATATGGCTACACCTTC	CASSQLRRTGAGYGYTF	.	TRBJ1-2	TRBV14	TRBD1
TGTGCCAGCAGCCATACAGGGGGTAGCTATGGCTACACCTTC	CASSHTGGSYGYTF	.	TRBJ1-2	TRBV7-9	TRBD1